This TCR beta chain was recorded in a study of T cells in Graves' hyperthyroidism and ophthalmopathy. Study-wide results and limits: Blood shared most expanded thyroid clonotypes above 0.001.

Germline V CDR1 and CDR2: SGHTS, YDEGEE. V lost 0 bases, J lost 4 bases, and 15 bases stayed unmatched. The CDR3 is 19 residues long. The investigators amplified TCR beta CDR3 regions from RNA transcripts. First-round RT-PCR targeting the TCR CDR3 was performed with the HTBI primer set. One entry per CDR3 protein results from TCRdb running MiXCR on the multiplex PCR reads. Altogether hundreds of thousands of distinct CDR3 sequences are present, 16% being singletons, with the ten largest covering around 19%. This clonotype was counted ten times or more. Its antigen is unidentified. The chain carries TRBV5-8 and TRBJ1-1, with 10 bases lining up with TRBD1. The receptor's source is a woman between 18 and 29 years old with Graves' hyperthyroidism. What was sequenced was blood. The CDR3 DNA sequence: TGTGCCAGCAGCTTGGCCCTACCCGTGACAGGGGGCGCGGGCACTGAAGCTTTCTTT. Amino acids: CASSLALPVTGGAGTEAFF.